Listed here is a single TCR beta chain. The data derive from a study of blood T cell repertoires in COVID-19. Study background: The analysed material was cDNA or gDNA that came from T cells, B-cell-depleted T cells, or PBMCs.

The CDR3 covers 14 residues. Trimming stripped 5 bases from V and 4 bases from J, with 14 bases between. Germline assignment: CDR1 SGHVS and CDR2 FQNEAQ. Methods used by the authors: How many nucleated cells were present was estimated from reference gene primer amplification. Some clones are missing from TCRdb's copy, which holds only in-frame ones; the method was immunoSEQ multiplex PCR. The V and J calls and clone size are taken from that table; D and trimming were inferred from the DNA. Among some 28,000 clones listed, under 90% were seen once. The TCR originated in a man between 65 and 85 years old with active COVID-19. Sequencing was done on a sample of peripheral blood. The V and J genes are TRBV7-8 and TRBJ2-5, with D tentatively TRBD1 (6 bases). The CDR3 nucleotides are TGTGCCAGCAGCCCCCCGTACAGGGCAGAGACCCAGTACTTC. This translates into CASSPPYRAETQYF.